Presented here are 28 T cell receptor beta chains from one specimen sequenced in a study of monozygotic twins with inflammatory bowel disease (dated by TCRdb to between 2018 and 2021). Library construction relied on 5' RACE. Sequencing relied on an Illumina HiSeq 2500. The reads went through TCRdb reprocessing, and each CDR3 protein sequence gets one entry with no DNA. The sample table on file contains 200,000 to 250,000 distinct CDR3 sequences. The top ten clonotypes cover approximately 7.7% of the sample. The sequenced sample consisted of blood. Receptors originate from a human donor with ulcerative colitis or Crohn's disease, or a healthy co-twin of an affected twin (not recorded which).

The chain uses TRBV5-1 and TRBJ2-5; TCRdb designates TRBD1, a call that cannot be tested without DNA. The CDR3 has 15 amino acids. The germline V gene encodes CDR1 SGHRS and CDR2 YFSETQ. The CDR3 here is CASSLADRGHETQYF.

The V gene is TRBV5-6, the J gene TRBJ2-1; TCRdb reports TRBD2, a call that lacks DNA to check it against. Germline CDR1 SGHDT, CDR2 YYEEEE. This CDR3 is built from 12 residues. CDR3: CASSYSGSEQFF.

This chain joins TRBV10-3 and TRBJ1-4; TCRdb's assignment of TRBD1 cannot be checked, as there is no DNA. In germline, CDR1 is ENHRY, CDR2 SYGVKD. The CDR3 contains 11 residues. The CDR3 protein is CAISEGRELFF.

The chain couples TRBV5-1 to TRBJ1-2; the TRBD1 assignment by TCRdb is unverifiable without DNA. Per the germline V gene, CDR1 is SGHRS and CDR2 is YFSETQ. This CDR3 comprises 13 residues. The CDR3 reads CASSLGDRDGYTF. The whole variable domain, filled in from reference TRBV5-1 and TRBJ1-2, reads KAGVTQTPRYLIKTRGQQVTLSCSPISGHRSVSWYQQTPGQGLQFLFEYFSETQRNKGNFPGRFSGRQFSNSRSEMNVSTLELGDSALYLCASSLGDRDGYTFGSGTRLTVV.

The chain uses TRBV27 and TRBJ2-3; the TCRdb call, TRBD2, lacks DNA for checking. The CDR3 runs 17 residues. Germline values: CDR1 MNHEY, CDR2 SMNVEV (reference sequence). CDR3 region: CASSPRGVGPITDTQYF.

This chain uses TRBV28 with TRBJ1-1. CDR1 MDHEN and CDR2 SYDVKM come from the germline V gene. The CDR3 loop spans 11 amino acids. The CDR3 protein is CASSFRSEAFF.

This sequence joins TRBV4-2 and TRBJ2-2. This CDR3 is 12 amino acids long. Germline V CDR1 and CDR2: LGHNA, YNFKEQ. CDR3: CASSQVAGELFF.

The genes are TRBV3-1 and TRBJ1-6. From germline, CDR1 is LGHDT and CDR2 YNNKEL (reference sequence). CDR3 length equals 18 residues. The CDR3 reads CASSQVSGGRSYNSPLHF. Using reference TRBV3-1 and TRBJ1-6 for the parts outside the CDR3, the full variable domain is DTAVSQTPKYLVTQMGNDKSIKCEQNLGHDTMYWYKQDSKKFLKIMFSYNNKELIINETVPNRFSPKSPDKAHLNLHINSLELGDSAVYFCASSQVSGGRSYNSPLHFGNGTRLTVT.

The chain couples TRBV2 to TRBJ2-7; TCRdb names TRBD1, which stays unverified in the absence of DNA. This CDR3 region has 15 residues. The V gene's germline CDR1 is SNHLY and CDR2 FYNNEI. CDR3 in amino acids: CASSEGTGYSYEQYF.

V gene TRBV7-2 combines with J gene TRBJ2-1; TCRdb lists TRBD2, though no DNA is available to test this call. Germline assignment: CDR1 SGHTA and CDR2 FQGNSA. The CDR3 consists of 15 residues. CDR3 sequence: CASSLTSRLGGEQFF.

The chain links TRBV4-1 to TRBJ1-4; TCRdb reports TRBD1, a call that lacks DNA to check it against. The CDR3 has 15 residues. CDR1 MGHRA and CDR2 YSYEKL come from the germline V gene. CDR3 sequence: CASSQGPATNEKLFF.

This chain connects TRBV11-3 to TRBJ1-1; the TRBD1 assignment by TCRdb is unverifiable without DNA. The CDR3 contains 16 residues. In germline, CDR1 is SGHNT, CDR2 YENEEA. CDR3 loop: CASSLVGGPMNTEAFF.

J is TRBJ2-7 and V is TRBV18. This CDR3 has 13 residues. Germline CDR1 is KGHSH and CDR2 is LQKENI. CDR3 sequence: CASSPVDGYEQYF.

The J gene is TRBJ2-3, the V gene TRBV4-3. There are 17 residues in the CDR3. From germline, CDR1 is LGHNA and CDR2 YSLEER. CDR3 residues: CASSQDQYGVSTDTQYF.

The V gene is TRBV9, the J gene TRBJ2-2; TCRdb lists TRBD2, though no DNA is available to test this call. The CDR3 contains 17 residues. The germline CDR1 and CDR2 sequences are SGDLS and YYNGEE. The CDR3 sequence: CASSVDGGSLYTGELFF.

The J gene is TRBJ1-5, the V gene TRBV7-9; TCRdb selects TRBD1, and the lack of DNA leaves this call unchecked. This CDR3 has 12 residues. The germline V gene has CDR1 SEHNR and CDR2 FQNEAQ (reference sequence). CDR3 amino acids: CASSFQGMPQHF.

This chain joins TRBV5-4 and TRBJ2-1; TCRdb's D call of TRBD1 is untestable without DNA. CDR3 size: 16 residues. The germline V gene has CDR1 SGHNT and CDR2 YYREEE (reference sequence). The CDR3 loop is CASSYKGQGSSDEQFF.

This chain connects TRBV6-1 to TRBJ1-2; without DNA, the TCRdb call of TRBD1 cannot be checked. The CDR3 extends over 13 amino acids. Looked up from germline, CDR1 is MNHNS and CDR2 is SASEGT. The CDR3 is CASRTGTAYGYTF.

The CDR3: CASSSSSLNTEAFF. The chain combines TRBV7-9 with TRBJ1-1. From germline, CDR1 is SEHNR and CDR2 FQNEAQ (reference sequence). This CDR3 contains 14 residues.

This rearrangement joins TRBV7-2 to TRBJ2-5; there is no DNA to check the TCRdb D call of TRBD1. Germline CDR1 SGHTA, CDR2 FQGNSA. The CDR3 spans 14 residues. The CDR3 sequence: CASSSRTPQETQYF. Together with reference TRBV7-2 and TRBJ2-5, the CDR3 gives the full variable domain: GAGVSQSPSNKVTEKGKDVELRCDPISGHTALYWYRQSLGQGLEFLIYFQGNSAPDKSGLPSDRFSAERTGGSVSTLTIQRTQQEDSAVYLCASSSRTPQETQYFGPGTRLLVL.

The chain combines TRBV5-1 with TRBJ2-7; TCRdb gives TRBD2 as the D gene, but with no DNA this cannot be confirmed. CDR3 length: 13 amino acids. Germline CDR1 and CDR2: SGHRS and YFSETQ. The CDR3 protein is CASSLELGYEQYF.

This chain links TRBV12-3 or TRBV12-4 with TRBJ2-3; the TCRdb D gene call, TRBD1, has no DNA to confirm it. The CDR3 has 14 residues. The CDR3 reads CASSPWGAGDTQYF.

This rearrangement joins TRBV29-1 to TRBJ2-7; the D call from TCRdb, TRBD1, cannot be confirmed without DNA. CDR1 and CDR2 from the germline V gene are SQVTM and ANQGSEA. The CDR3 runs 11 residues. The CDR3 region is CSGQGTYEQYF.

The chain joins TRBV7-8 to TRBJ2-7; TCRdb selects TRBD2, and the lack of DNA leaves this call unchecked. The CDR3 has 17 amino acids. Germline-derived CDR1 and CDR2 are SGHVS and FQNEAQ. The CDR3 reads CASSLASSRGGSYEQYF.

The chain employs TRBV11-2 and TRBJ2-4; TCRdb selects TRBD1, and the lack of DNA leaves this call unchecked. CDR1 SGHAT and CDR2 FQNNGV come from the germline V gene. This CDR3 is 14 amino acids long. CDR3 loop: CASSPDRARNIQYF.

The V gene is TRBV24-1, the J gene TRBJ2-7; TCRdb's D gene call, TRBD1, goes unchecked for lack of DNA. The CDR3 is made up of 14 amino acids. CDR1 is KGHDR and CDR2 is SFDVKD in the germline V gene. The CDR3 protein is CATSDSRGRYEQYF.

This chain uses TRBV15 with TRBJ1-5. The CDR3 sequence is 14 residues long. Germline V gene lookup returns CDR1 LNHNV and CDR2 YYDKDF (reference sequence). The CDR3 sequence: CATSRDISNQPQHF.

CDR3 sequence reads: CASSSIGGDRNEQFF. The chain couples TRBV7-9 to TRBJ2-1; lacking DNA, the TRBD2 call made by TCRdb goes unchecked. The germline gives CDR1 SEHNR, CDR2 FQNEAQ (reference sequence). CDR3 length: 15 amino acids.